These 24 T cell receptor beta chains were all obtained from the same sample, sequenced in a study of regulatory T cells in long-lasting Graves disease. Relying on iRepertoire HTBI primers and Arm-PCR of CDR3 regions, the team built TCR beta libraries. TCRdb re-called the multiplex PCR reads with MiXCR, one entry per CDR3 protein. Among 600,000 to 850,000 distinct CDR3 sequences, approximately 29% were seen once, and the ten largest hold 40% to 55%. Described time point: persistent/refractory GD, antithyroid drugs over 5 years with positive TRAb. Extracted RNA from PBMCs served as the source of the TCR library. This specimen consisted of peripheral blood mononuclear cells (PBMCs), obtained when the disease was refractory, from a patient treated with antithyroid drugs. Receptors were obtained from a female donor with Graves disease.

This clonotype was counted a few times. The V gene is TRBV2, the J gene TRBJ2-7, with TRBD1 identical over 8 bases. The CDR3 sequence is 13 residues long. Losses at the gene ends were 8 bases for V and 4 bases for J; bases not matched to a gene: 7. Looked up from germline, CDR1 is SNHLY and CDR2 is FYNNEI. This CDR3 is CASQRGQGYEQYF. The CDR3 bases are TGTGCCAGCCAACGCGGACAGGGATACGAGCAGTACTTC.

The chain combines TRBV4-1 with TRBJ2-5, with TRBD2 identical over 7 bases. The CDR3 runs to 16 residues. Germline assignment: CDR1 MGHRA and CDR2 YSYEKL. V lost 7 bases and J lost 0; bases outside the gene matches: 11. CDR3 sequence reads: CASTPVGREYQETQYF. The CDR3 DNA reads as TGCGCCAGCACACCAGTTGGGCGGGAGTACCAAGAGACCCAGTACTTC.

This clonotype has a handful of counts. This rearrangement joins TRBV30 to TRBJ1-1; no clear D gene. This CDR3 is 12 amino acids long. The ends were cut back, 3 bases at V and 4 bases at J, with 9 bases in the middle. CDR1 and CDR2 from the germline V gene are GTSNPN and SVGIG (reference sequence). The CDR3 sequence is CAWRQTSTEAFF. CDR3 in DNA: TGTGCCTGGAGACAGACCAGCACTGAAGCTTTCTTT.

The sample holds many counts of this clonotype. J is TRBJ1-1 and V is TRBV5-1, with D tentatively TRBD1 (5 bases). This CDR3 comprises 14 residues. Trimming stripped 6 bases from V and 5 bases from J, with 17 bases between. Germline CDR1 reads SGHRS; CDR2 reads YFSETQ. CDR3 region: CASTFGGVGTEAFF. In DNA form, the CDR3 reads TGCGCCAGCACCTTCGGAGGGGTGGGAACTGAAGCTTTCTTT. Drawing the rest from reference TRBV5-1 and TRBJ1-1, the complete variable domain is KAGVTQTPRYLIKTRGQQVTLSCSPISGHRSVSWYQQTPGQGLQFLFEYFSETQRNKGNFPGRFSGRQFSNSRSEMNVSTLELGDSALYLCASTFGGVGTEAFFGQGTRLTVV.

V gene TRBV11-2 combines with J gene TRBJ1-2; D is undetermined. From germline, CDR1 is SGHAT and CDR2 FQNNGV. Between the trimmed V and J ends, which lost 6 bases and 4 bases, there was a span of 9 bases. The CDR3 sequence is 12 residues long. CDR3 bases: TGTGCCAGCAGTTCGGCTGCCTATGGCTACACCTTC. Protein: CASSSAAYGYTF.

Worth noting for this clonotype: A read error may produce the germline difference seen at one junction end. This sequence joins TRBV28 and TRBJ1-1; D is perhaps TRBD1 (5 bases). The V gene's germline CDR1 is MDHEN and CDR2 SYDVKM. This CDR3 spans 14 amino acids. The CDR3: CASSLAGGNAEAFF. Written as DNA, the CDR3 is TGTGCCAGCAGTTTGGCGGGGGGGAACGCTGAAGCTTTCTTT.

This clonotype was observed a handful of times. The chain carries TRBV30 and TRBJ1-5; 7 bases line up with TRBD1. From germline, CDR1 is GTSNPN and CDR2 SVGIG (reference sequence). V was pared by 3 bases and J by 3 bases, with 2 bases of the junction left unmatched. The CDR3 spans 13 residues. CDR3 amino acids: CAWRGGANQPQHF. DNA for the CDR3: TGTGCCTGGAGAGGGGGCGCCAATCAGCCCCAGCATTTT.

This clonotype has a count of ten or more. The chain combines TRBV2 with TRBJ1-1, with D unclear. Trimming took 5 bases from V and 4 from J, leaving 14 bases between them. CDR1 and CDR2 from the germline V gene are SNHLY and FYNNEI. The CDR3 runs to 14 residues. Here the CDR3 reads CASSKPPGLTEAFF. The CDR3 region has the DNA TGTGCCAGCAGTAAACCCCCGGGCCTCACTGAAGCTTTCTTT.

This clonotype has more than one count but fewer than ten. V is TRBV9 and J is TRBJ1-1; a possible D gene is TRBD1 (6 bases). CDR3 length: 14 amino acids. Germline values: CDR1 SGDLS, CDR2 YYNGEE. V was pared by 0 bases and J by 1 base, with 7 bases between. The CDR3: CASSVGGPNTEAFF. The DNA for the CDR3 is TGTGCCAGCAGCGTAGGGGGGCCGAACACTGAAGCTTTCTTT.

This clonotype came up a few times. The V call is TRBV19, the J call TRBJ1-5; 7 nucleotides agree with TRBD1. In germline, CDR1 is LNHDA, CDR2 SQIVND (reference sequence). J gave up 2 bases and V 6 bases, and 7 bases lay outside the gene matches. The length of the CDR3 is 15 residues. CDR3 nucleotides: TGTGCCAGTAGCCCTGGACAGGAGGGCAATCAGCCCCAGCATTTT. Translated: CASSPGQEGNQPQHF.

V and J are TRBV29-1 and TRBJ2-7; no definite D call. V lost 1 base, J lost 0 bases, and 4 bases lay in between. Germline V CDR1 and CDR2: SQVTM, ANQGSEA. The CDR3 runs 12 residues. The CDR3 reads CSVEVNSYEQYF. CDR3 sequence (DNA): TGCAGCGTTGAAGTGAACTCCTACGAGCAGTACTTC.

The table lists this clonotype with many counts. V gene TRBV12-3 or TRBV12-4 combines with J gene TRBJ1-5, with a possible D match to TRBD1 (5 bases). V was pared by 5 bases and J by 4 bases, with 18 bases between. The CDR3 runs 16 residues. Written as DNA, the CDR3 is TGTGCCAGCAGTCCGGCGGGACCAACCTCTAATCAGCCCCAGCATTTT. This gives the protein CASSPAGPTSNQPQHF.

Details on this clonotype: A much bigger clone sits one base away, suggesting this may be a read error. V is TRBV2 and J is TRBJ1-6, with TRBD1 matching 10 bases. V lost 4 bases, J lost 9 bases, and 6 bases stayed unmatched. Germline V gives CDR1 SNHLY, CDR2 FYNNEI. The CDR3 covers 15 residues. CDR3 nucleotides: TGTGCCAGCAGTGGACAGGGGGCTGGGAGTTCACCCCTCCACTTT. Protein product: CASSGQGAGSSPLHF.

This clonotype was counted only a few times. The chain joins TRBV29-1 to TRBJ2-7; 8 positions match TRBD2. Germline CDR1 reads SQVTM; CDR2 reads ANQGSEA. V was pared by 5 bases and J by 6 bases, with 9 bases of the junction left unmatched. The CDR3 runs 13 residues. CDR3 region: CSVNSGTSSEQYF. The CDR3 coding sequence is TGCAGCGTTAATTCCGGGACTAGTAGCGAGCAGTACTTC.

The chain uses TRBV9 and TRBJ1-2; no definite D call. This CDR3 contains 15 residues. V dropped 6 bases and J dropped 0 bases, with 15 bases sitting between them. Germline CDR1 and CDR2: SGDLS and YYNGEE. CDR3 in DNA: TGTGCCAGCAACGGGCCCGAGGGAGCTAACTATGGCTACACCTTC. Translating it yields CASNGPEGANYGYTF.

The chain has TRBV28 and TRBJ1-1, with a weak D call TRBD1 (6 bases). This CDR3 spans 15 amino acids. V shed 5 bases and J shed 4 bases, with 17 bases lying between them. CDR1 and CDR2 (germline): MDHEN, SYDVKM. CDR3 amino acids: CASSPPAGGATEAFF. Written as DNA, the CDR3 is TGTGCCAGCAGTCCCCCGGCGGGGGGGGCCACTGAAGCTTTCTTT.

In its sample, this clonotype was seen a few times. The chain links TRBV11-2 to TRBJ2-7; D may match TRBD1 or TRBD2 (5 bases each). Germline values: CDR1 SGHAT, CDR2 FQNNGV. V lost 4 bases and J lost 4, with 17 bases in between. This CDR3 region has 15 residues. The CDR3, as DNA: TGTGCCAGCAGCTCCTCGCGGCCGGGGCCGTACGAGCAGTACTTC. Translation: CASSSSRPGPYEQYF.

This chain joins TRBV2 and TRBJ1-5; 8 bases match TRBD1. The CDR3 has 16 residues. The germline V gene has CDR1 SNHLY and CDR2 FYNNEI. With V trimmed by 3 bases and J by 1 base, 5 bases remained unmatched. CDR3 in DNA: TGTGCCAGCAGTGATATACGGACAGGGAGCAATCAGCCCCAGCATTTT. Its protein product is CASSDIRTGSNQPQHF.

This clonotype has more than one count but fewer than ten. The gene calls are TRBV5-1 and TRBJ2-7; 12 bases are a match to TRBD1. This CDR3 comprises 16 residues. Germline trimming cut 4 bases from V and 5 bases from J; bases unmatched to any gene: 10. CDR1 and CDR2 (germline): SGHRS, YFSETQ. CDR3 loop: CASSPGSGQGAHEQYF. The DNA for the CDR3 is TGCGCCAGCAGCCCGGGATCGGGACAGGGGGCCCACGAGCAGTACTTC.

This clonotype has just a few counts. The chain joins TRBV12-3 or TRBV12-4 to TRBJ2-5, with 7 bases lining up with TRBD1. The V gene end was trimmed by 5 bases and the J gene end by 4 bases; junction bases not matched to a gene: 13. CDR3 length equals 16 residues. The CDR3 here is CASSEGGAGPGETQYF. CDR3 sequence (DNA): TGTGCCAGCAGTGAAGGGGGCGCGGGTCCGGGAGAGACCCAGTACTTC.

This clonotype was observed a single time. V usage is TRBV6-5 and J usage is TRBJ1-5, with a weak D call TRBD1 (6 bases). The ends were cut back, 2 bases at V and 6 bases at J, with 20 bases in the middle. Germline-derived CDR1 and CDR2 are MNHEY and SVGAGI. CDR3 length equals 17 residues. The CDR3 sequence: CASSYPPRTASSQPQHF. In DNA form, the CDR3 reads TGTGCCAGCAGTTACCCACCTCGGACAGCTTCTAGTCAGCCCCAGCATTTT.

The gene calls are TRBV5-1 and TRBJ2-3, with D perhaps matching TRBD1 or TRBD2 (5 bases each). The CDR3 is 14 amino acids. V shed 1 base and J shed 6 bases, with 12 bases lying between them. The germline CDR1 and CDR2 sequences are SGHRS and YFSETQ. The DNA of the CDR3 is TGCGCCAGCAGCTTGCTACCGGGACGGGATACGCAGTATTTT. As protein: CASSLLPGRDTQYF. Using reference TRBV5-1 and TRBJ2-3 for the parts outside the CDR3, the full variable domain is KAGVTQTPRYLIKTRGQQVTLSCSPISGHRSVSWYQQTPGQGLQFLFEYFSETQRNKGNFPGRFSGRQFSNSRSEMNVSTLELGDSALYLCASSLLPGRDTQYFGPGTRLTVL.

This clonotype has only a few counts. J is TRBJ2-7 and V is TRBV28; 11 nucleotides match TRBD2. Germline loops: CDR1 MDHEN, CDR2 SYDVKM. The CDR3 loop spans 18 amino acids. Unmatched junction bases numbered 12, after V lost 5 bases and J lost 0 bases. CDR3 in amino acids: CASSVGGWTSGFSYEQYF. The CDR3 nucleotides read TGTGCCAGCAGTGTAGGGGGCTGGACTAGCGGGTTCTCCTACGAGCAGTACTTC.

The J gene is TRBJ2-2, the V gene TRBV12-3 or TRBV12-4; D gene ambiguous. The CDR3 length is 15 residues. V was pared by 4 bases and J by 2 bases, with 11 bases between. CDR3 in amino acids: CASSSLGLNTGELFF. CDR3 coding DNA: TGTGCCAGCAGTTCCCTGGGTCTTAACACCGGGGAGCTGTTTTTT.